A single sample is the source of the 17 T cell receptor beta chains below, sequenced in a study of blood T cell repertoires in COVID-19. Libraries were prepared by immunoSEQ multiplex PCR; TCRdb keeps only in-frame clonotypes and omits some of them. The sample lists 250,000 to 350,000 clones; approximately 85% were seen once. Sample: PBMCs or T cells enriched from blood (not recorded which). The receptors shown here come from a woman aged 25 to 39 who had recovered from COVID-19.

This clone has more than one count but fewer than ten. The V gene is TRBV7-8, the J gene TRBJ1-1, with unresolved D. The V end was cut by 5 bases, the J end by 0 bases, with 4 bases between. The CDR3 length is 12 residues. Germline CDR1 reads SGHVS; CDR2 reads FQNEAQ. The CDR3 nucleotides read TGTGCCAGCAGCCCTCTGAACACTGAAGCTTTCTTT. It codes for CASSPLNTEAFF.

The rearrangement links TRBV28 to TRBJ2-7; possible D gene TRBD2, 6 bases. Trimming left V 3 bases short and J 5 bases short, with 11 bases between. The CDR3 sequence is 13 residues long. Germline-derived CDR1 and CDR2 are MDHEN and SYDVKM. DNA for the CDR3: TGTGCCAGCAGTTTCGCGGGGCGGGACGAGCAGTACTTC. It specifies CASSFAGRDEQYF.

In this sample, this clone turned up once. J is TRBJ2-1 and V is TRBV6-4; 11 nucleotides line up with TRBD1. This CDR3 has 15 amino acids. CDR1 and CDR2 (germline): MRHNA, SNTAGT. Losses at the gene ends were 6 bases for V and 6 bases for J; bases not matched to a gene: 7. The CDR3 loop is CASSRRTGGPNEQFF. The CDR3 nucleotides read TGTGCCAGCAGCCGCCGGACAGGGGGCCCCAATGAGCAGTTCTTC.

The chain joins TRBV19 to TRBJ2-2; D gene unclear. The CDR3 runs to 14 residues. Germline V gives CDR1 LNHDA, CDR2 SQIVND (reference sequence). Trimming took 2 bases from V and 4 from J, leaving 8 bases between them. In DNA, the CDR3 is TGTGCCAGTAGTATACGGAGTCGCACCGGGGAGCTGTTTTTT. It is translated as CASSIRSRTGELFF. The variable domain in full, with the rest retrieved from reference TRBV19 and TRBJ2-2, is DGGITQSPKYLFRKEGQNVTLSCEQNLNHDAMYWYRQDPGQGLRLIYYSQIVNDFQKGDIAEGYSVSREKKESFPLTVTSAQKNPTAFYLCASSIRSRTGELFFGEGSRLTVL.

Note on this clone: The sample has other DNA sequences that encode this CDR3 too. The V call is TRBV7-2, the J call TRBJ1-5; 7 nucleotides match TRBD1. After removal of 5 bases from V and 1 base from J, the junction contained 5 bases not matched to a gene. Germline V gene sequence: CDR1 SGHTA, CDR2 FQGNSA. This CDR3 is built from 15 residues. DNA for the CDR3: TGTGCCAGCAGCCCCGACAGGGAGAGCAATCAGCCCCAGCATTTT. Amino acids: CASSPDRESNQPQHF.

The chain uses TRBV27 and TRBJ1-5; no firm D call. V was clipped by 2 bases and J by 4 bases, with 6 bases between them. Germline V gene sequence: CDR1 MNHEY, CDR2 SMNVEV (reference sequence). This CDR3 region has 13 residues. The CDR3 reads CASSLGQNQPQHF. The CDR3 nucleotides read TGTGCCAGCAGTTTAGGGCAGAATCAGCCCCAGCATTTT.

The V and J genes are TRBV6-5 and TRBJ2-7, with D possibly matching TRBD1 (6 bases). Germline V lookup: CDR1 MNHEY, CDR2 SVGAGI. Trimming removed 2 bases from V and 0 bases from J, with 14 bases in between. The CDR3 is 16 amino acids. CDR3 coding DNA: TGTGCCAGCAGTTACCTCGCAGGGGCCCTCTCCTACGAGCAGTACTTC. It encodes CASSYLAGALSYEQYF.

V and J are TRBV9 and TRBJ2-1; D remains ambiguous. Per germline, CDR1 SGDLS and CDR2 YYNGEE. V lost 2 bases, J lost 5 bases, and 11 bases lay in between. The CDR3 has 14 amino acids. The CDR3 here is CASSVGQANNEQFF. The DNA for the CDR3 is TGTGCCAGCAGCGTGGGTCAGGCGAACAATGAGCAGTTCTTC.

The genes are TRBV18 and TRBJ1-5, with unresolved D. Trimming removed 4 bases at V and 5 bases at J, with 9 bases between. CDR1 KGHSH and CDR2 LQKENI come from the germline V gene. This CDR3 is 13 amino acids long. The CDR3, as DNA: TGTGCCAGCTCACTAACGGAGGATCAGCCCCAGCATTTT. This sequence encodes CASSLTEDQPQHF. The complete variable domain, with remaining parts taken from reference TRBV18 and TRBJ1-5, reads NAGVMQNPRHLVRRRGQEARLRCSPMKGHSHVYWYRQLPEEGLKFMVYLQKENIIDESGMPKERFSAEFPKEGPSILRIQQVVRGDSAAYFCASSLTEDQPQHFGDGTRLSIL.

This clone was seen only once. The gene calls are TRBV28 and TRBJ2-7; 8 nucleotides agree with TRBD1. Germline CDR1 reads MDHEN; CDR2 reads SYDVKM. The CDR3 contains 15 residues. V lost 1 base and J lost 7; bases outside the gene matches: 9. The CDR3 DNA sequence: TGTGCCAGCAGTTTATTAGGGTCAGGGGGCTGGGAGCAGTACTTC. It translates to CASSLLGSGGWEQYF. The full variable domain, rest sourced from reference TRBV28 and TRBJ2-7, is DVKVTQSSRYLVKRTGEKVFLECVQDMDHENMFWYRQDPGLGLRLIYFSYDVKMKEKGDIPEGYSVSREKKERFSLILESASTNQTSMYLCASSLLGSGGWEQYFGPGTRLTVT.

The chain is built from TRBV3-1 (or the pseudogene TRBV3-2) and TRBJ1-2, with a weak D call TRBD1 (5 bases). Germline-derived CDR1 and CDR2 are LGHDT and YNNKEL (reference sequence). This CDR3 contains 15 residues. V lost 2 bases, J lost 0 bases, and 10 bases lay in between. Written as DNA, the CDR3 is TGTGCCAGCAGCCAAAGCGGGGCGTCTAACTATGGCTACACCTTC. Protein: CASSQSGASNYGYTF.

The chain uses TRBV29-1 and TRBJ1-6; D not certain. This CDR3 is built from 13 residues. The germline gives CDR1 SQVTM, CDR2 ANQGSEA. Trimming removed 7 bases at V and 9 bases at J, with 16 bases between. CDR3 coding DNA: TGCAGCGCACAACTGGAGAGCGGTTCACCCCTCCACTTT. The encoded protein is CSAQLESGSPLHF.

V and J are TRBV7-8 and TRBJ1-5, with 8 bases fitting TRBD1. In germline, CDR1 is SGHVS, CDR2 FQNEAQ. The CDR3 spans 15 residues. V gave up 6 bases and J gave up 7 bases; unmatched junction bases: 11. CDR3 amino acids: CASSSDRAGRQPQHF. The DNA for the CDR3 is TGTGCCAGCAGTTCGGACAGGGCTGGAAGACAGCCCCAGCATTTT.

In its sample, this clone was seen a few times. The chain uses TRBV5-1 and TRBJ2-2; D may be TRBD1 (6 bases). Deletions cut 7 bases from V and 1 base from J, with 14 bases between. The CDR3 spans 15 residues. The germline V gene has CDR1 SGHRS and CDR2 YFSETQ. The CDR3 sequence: CASSPNRVNTGELFF. CDR3 nucleotides: TGCGCCAGCTCGCCAAACAGGGTGAACACCGGGGAGCTGTTTTTT.

The gene calls are TRBV2 and TRBJ1-3; TRBD1 matches 8 bases. Germline CDR1 and CDR2: SNHLY and FYNNEI. V lost 2 bases, J lost 2 bases, and 5 bases stayed unmatched. This CDR3 is built from 16 residues. The CDR3 DNA follows: TGTGCCAGCAGTGAATGGTGGACAGGGACTGGAAACACCATATATTTT. It encodes CASSEWWTGTGNTIYF.

The chain is built from TRBV28 and TRBJ1-1; perhaps TRBD1 as D (5 bases). V lost 3 bases to trimming and J lost 4 bases, with 15 bases between them. CDR3 size: 15 residues. Germline CDR1 is MDHEN and CDR2 is SYDVKM. The CDR3 DNA is TGTGCCAGCAGTTTTCAAAGGGCCGGGGGCACTGAAGCTTTCTTT. Its translation is CASSFQRAGGTEAFF.

This chain connects TRBV18 to TRBJ2-3; no firm D call. The CDR3 is made up of 14 amino acids. Germline values: CDR1 KGHSH, CDR2 LQKENI. The V end was cut by 0 bases, the J end by 4 bases, with 8 bases between. CDR3 protein: CASSPPNEADTQYF. DNA for the CDR3: TGTGCCAGCTCACCACCAAATGAGGCAGATACGCAGTATTTT. Full variable domain (outside the CDR3, taken from reference TRBV18 and TRBJ2-3): NAGVMQNPRHLVRRRGQEARLRCSPMKGHSHVYWYRQLPEEGLKFMVYLQKENIIDESGMPKERFSAEFPKEGPSILRIQQVVRGDSAAYFCASSPPNEADTQYFGPGTRLTVL.